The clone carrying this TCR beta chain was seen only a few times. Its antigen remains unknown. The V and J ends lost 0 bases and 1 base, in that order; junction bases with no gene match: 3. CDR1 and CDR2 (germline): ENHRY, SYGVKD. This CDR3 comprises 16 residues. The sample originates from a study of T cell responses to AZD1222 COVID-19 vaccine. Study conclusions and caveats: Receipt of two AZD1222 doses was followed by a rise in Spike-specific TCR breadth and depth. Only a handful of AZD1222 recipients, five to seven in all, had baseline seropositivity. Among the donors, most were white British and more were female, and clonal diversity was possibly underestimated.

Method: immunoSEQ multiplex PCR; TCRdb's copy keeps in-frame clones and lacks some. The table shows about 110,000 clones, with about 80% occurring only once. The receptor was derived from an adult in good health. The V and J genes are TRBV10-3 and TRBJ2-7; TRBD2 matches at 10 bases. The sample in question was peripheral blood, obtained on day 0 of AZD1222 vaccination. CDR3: CAISESTSGTSYEQYF. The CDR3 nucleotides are TGTGCCATCAGTGAGTCCACTAGCGGGACTTCCTACGAGCAGTACTTC.